A selection of T cell receptor beta chains follows, all from one sample in a study of tumor-infiltrating lymphocytes in oesophageal squamous cell carcinoma. TCRdb re-analysed the PCR reads in MiXCR, keeping a single row per CDR3 protein. The table shows 9,500 to 15,000 distinct CDR3 sequences, with roughly 54% occurring only once. The sample consisted of esophageal tumor tissue. These receptors all stem from a female donor with esophageal squamous cell carcinoma. Each CDR3 is given with its conserved first and last residue. The order of the fields is clone size, J gene, D gene, V gene, CDR3 length, CDR3 DNA, CDR3 protein. The D gene is left open where the match is weak. For some rows the clone size is stated as once, few or many, or as a class when expanded; others skip it.

abundance: once; j_gene: TRBJ2-1; d_gene: TRBD2; v_gene: TRBV7-8; len: 16; CDR3nt: TGTGCCAACAGCTTAGTAGAGGGGAGGGGCTACAATGAGCAGTTCTTC; CDR3aa: CANSLVEGRGYNEQFF
abundance: -; j_gene: TRBJ2-7; d_gene: -; v_gene: TRBV7-2; len: 16; CDR3nt: TGTGCCAGCAGTATTATAAGGACGGGAAGCTCCTACGAGCAGTACTTC; CDR3aa: CASSIIRTGSSYEQYF
abundance: many; j_gene: TRBJ1-1; d_gene: TRBD1; v_gene: TRBV27; len: 14; CDR3nt: TGTGCCAGCAGTTTATCGGACAGGGGGATTGAAGCTTTCTTT; CDR3aa: CASSLSDRGIEAFF
abundance: many; j_gene: TRBJ2-3; d_gene: -; v_gene: TRBV7-3; len: 15; CDR3nt: TGTGCCAGCAGCCCGTCCTACCTAGGCACAGATACGCAGTATTTT; CDR3aa: CASSPSYLGTDTQYF
abundance: few; j_gene: TRBJ2-7; d_gene: TRBD2; v_gene: TRBV7-2; len: 16; CDR3nt: TGTGCCAGCAGCGCCCTGGGACTAGCGAGTAGATCCGAGCAGTACTTC; CDR3aa: CASSALGLASRSEQYF
abundance: -; j_gene: TRBJ1-6; d_gene: TRBD1; v_gene: TRBV7-3; len: 14; CDR3nt: TGTGCCAGCAGCCCCCAGGGGGGTTTAGAGACCCAGTACTTT; CDR3aa: CASSPQGGLETQYF
abundance: -; j_gene: TRBJ2-3; d_gene: -; v_gene: TRBV7-8; len: 11; CDR3nt: TGTGCCAGCAGCTTCTCAGTTACGCAGTATTTT; CDR3aa: CASSFSVTQYF
abundance: few; j_gene: TRBJ2-1; d_gene: TRBD2; v_gene: TRBV7-8; len: 16; CDR3nt: TGTGCCAGCAGCTATACGACTAGCGGAACCTACAATGAGCAGTTCTTC; CDR3aa: CASSYTTSGTYNEQFF
abundance: -; j_gene: TRBJ2-1; d_gene: -; v_gene: TRBV7-9; len: 15; CDR3nt: TGTGCCAGCAGGACAAGGGGGAGCTCCTACAATGAGCAGTTCTTC; CDR3aa: CASRTRGSSYNEQFF
abundance: -; j_gene: TRBJ2-7; d_gene: TRBD1; v_gene: TRBV7-2; len: 15; CDR3nt: TGTGCCAGCAGCTTTCTTGGACAGGGGACCTACGAGCAGTACTTC; CDR3aa: CASSFLGQGTYEQYF
abundance: -; j_gene: TRBJ2-1; d_gene: -; v_gene: TRBV7-3; len: 13; CDR3nt: TGTGCCAGCAGCAGACCCCCAGGGCGGTGGCAGTTCTTC; CDR3aa: CASSRPPGRWQFF
abundance: -; j_gene: TRBJ2-1; d_gene: -; v_gene: TRBV11-2; len: 19; CDR3nt: TGTGCCAGCAGCTTAGAATTCGGGTCCGGGGCAGGGGTTCGCAATGAGCAGTTCTTC; CDR3aa: CASSLEFGSGAGVRNEQFF
abundance: -; j_gene: TRBJ2-3; d_gene: -; v_gene: TRBV7-3; len: 13; CDR3nt: TGTGCCAGCAGCTTATTAAGCGCAGATACGCAGTATTTT; CDR3aa: CASSLLSADTQYF
abundance: many; j_gene: TRBJ2-7; d_gene: -; v_gene: TRBV28; len: 13; CDR3nt: TGTGCCAGCAGTTTGCCTCACGTGGACGAGCAGTACTTC; CDR3aa: CASSLPHVDEQYF
abundance: few; j_gene: TRBJ2-4; d_gene: TRBD1; v_gene: TRBV24-1; len: 14; CDR3nt: TGTGCCACCAGTGATCCGGGACAGGGACTCATTCAGTACTTC; CDR3aa: CATSDPGQGLIQYF
abundance: -; j_gene: TRBJ1-2; d_gene: -; v_gene: TRBV24-1; len: 15; CDR3nt: TGTGCCACCAGTGATACACAAGCCCGAGGCTATGGCTACACCTTC; CDR3aa: CATSDTQARGYGYTF
abundance: -; j_gene: TRBJ2-3; d_gene: TRBD1; v_gene: TRBV7-9; len: 16; CDR3nt: TGTGCCAGCAGCTCCGGACAGGCCCAAAGCACAGATACGCAGTATTTT; CDR3aa: CASSSGQAQSTDTQYF
abundance: -; j_gene: TRBJ2-3; d_gene: -; v_gene: TRBV7-3; len: 13; CDR3nt: TGTGCCAGCAGCTTAATCGACCTAGATACGCAGTATTTT; CDR3aa: CASSLIDLDTQYF
abundance: once; j_gene: TRBJ2-3; d_gene: TRBD2; v_gene: TRBV12-3/TRBV12-4; len: 15; CDR3nt: TGTGCCAGCAGTTTTGGTAGCGGGGGAGCAGATACGCAGTATTTT; CDR3aa: CASSFGSGGADTQYF
abundance: -; j_gene: TRBJ2-4; d_gene: TRBD1; v_gene: TRBV7-2; len: 13; CDR3nt: TGTGCCAGCAGTTCAATCACAGGGGACATTCAGTACTTC; CDR3aa: CASSSITGDIQYF
abundance: -; j_gene: TRBJ2-7; d_gene: TRBD1; v_gene: TRBV7-6; len: 13; CDR3nt: TGTGCCAGCGCGACAGGGGGTTCCTACGAGCAGTACTTC; CDR3aa: CASATGGSYEQYF
abundance: -; j_gene: TRBJ1-1; d_gene: -; v_gene: TRBV7-2; len: 12; CDR3nt: TGTGCCAGCAGCGAGGGGCTCACTGAAGCTTTCTTT; CDR3aa: CASSEGLTEAFF
abundance: -; j_gene: TRBJ2-7; d_gene: -; v_gene: TRBV10-2; len: 15; CDR3nt: TGCGCCAGCAAATTGGGACTGTCGAGGGGCGGTGAGCAGTACTTC; CDR3aa: CASKLGLSRGGEQYF
abundance: -; j_gene: TRBJ2-3; d_gene: TRBD2; v_gene: TRBV5-1; len: 17; CDR3nt: TGCGCCAGCAGCTTCACTTCCGGGACTAGAGTGGTAGATACGCAGTATTTT; CDR3aa: CASSFTSGTRVVDTQYF
abundance: large; j_gene: TRBJ2-5; d_gene: -; v_gene: TRBV7-3; len: 13; CDR3nt: TGTGCCAGCAGCTTAGAGTCTTCAGAGACCCAGTACTTC; CDR3aa: CASSLESSETQYF
abundance: medium-sized; j_gene: TRBJ1-2; d_gene: -; v_gene: TRBV25-1; len: 13; CDR3nt: TGTGCCAGCAGTGAAATGGAATCCTATGGCTACACCTTC; CDR3aa: CASSEMESYGYTF
abundance: -; j_gene: TRBJ2-5; d_gene: -; v_gene: TRBV12-3/TRBV12-4; len: 15; CDR3nt: TGTGCCAGCAGTTTAGACAGCGGAGCTCAAGAGACCCAGTACTTC; CDR3aa: CASSLDSGAQETQYF
abundance: -; j_gene: TRBJ1-2; d_gene: -; v_gene: TRBV7-3; len: 12; CDR3nt: TGTGCCAGCAGCCTAACAGGGTATGGCTACACCTTC; CDR3aa: CASSLTGYGYTF
abundance: -; j_gene: TRBJ1-2; d_gene: -; v_gene: TRBV6-1; len: 14; CDR3nt: TGTGCCAGCAGCTCAGTCGGAGTTCTATATGGCTACACCTTC; CDR3aa: CASSSVGVLYGYTF
abundance: medium-sized; j_gene: TRBJ2-5; d_gene: TRBD2; v_gene: TRBV4-1; len: 16; CDR3nt: TGCGCCAGCAGCCAAGAAGGGCTAGCGGGACTAGAGACCCAGTACTTC; CDR3aa: CASSQEGLAGLETQYF
abundance: -; j_gene: TRBJ2-2; d_gene: -; v_gene: TRBV7-2; len: 14; CDR3nt: TGTGCCAGCAGCTTAGTACCCGGAGTCGGGGAGCTGTTTTTT; CDR3aa: CASSLVPGVGELFF
abundance: -; j_gene: TRBJ2-1; d_gene: -; v_gene: TRBV28; len: 14; CDR3nt: TGTGCCAGCTCTGGACAGCGGACTTTTTACGAGCAGTTCTTC; CDR3aa: CASSGQRTFYEQFF
abundance: few; j_gene: TRBJ2-6; d_gene: TRBD2; v_gene: TRBV7-2; len: 17; CDR3nt: TGTGCCAGCAGCTTGGGGACTAGAAGCTCTGGGGCCAACGTCCTGACTTTC; CDR3aa: CASSLGTRSSGANVLTF
abundance: -; j_gene: TRBJ2-7; d_gene: -; v_gene: TRBV29-1; len: 13; CDR3nt: TGCAGCGTTCGCAGGGGTGGTTCCTACGAGCAGTACTTC; CDR3aa: CSVRRGGSYEQYF
abundance: few; j_gene: TRBJ2-7; d_gene: -; v_gene: TRBV6-8; len: 16; CDR3nt: TGTGCCAGCAGTCTGGACGGGCAGGGTCGAACCTACGAGCAGTACTTC; CDR3aa: CASSLDGQGRTYEQYF
abundance: medium-sized; j_gene: TRBJ1-4; d_gene: TRBD1; v_gene: TRBV28; len: 15; CDR3nt: TGTGCCAGCAGTTTAGTAGACAGGGTCGGTGAAAAACTGTTTTTT; CDR3aa: CASSLVDRVGEKLFF
abundance: -; j_gene: TRBJ1-1; d_gene: -; v_gene: TRBV7-6; len: 15; CDR3nt: TGTGCCAGCAGCTTAGGCCTTGGCAGAAACACTGAAGCTTTCTTT; CDR3aa: CASSLGLGRNTEAFF
abundance: -; j_gene: TRBJ2-5; d_gene: -; v_gene: TRBV11-2; len: 13; CDR3nt: TGTGCCAGCAGCTTAGATCAACCGGGTGAGCAGTACTTC; CDR3aa: CASSLDQPGEQYF
abundance: large; j_gene: TRBJ2-5; d_gene: -; v_gene: TRBV7-2; len: 15; CDR3nt: TGTGCCAGCAGCTTGTCGGGGGTGACCCGGCAGACCCAGTACTTC; CDR3aa: CASSLSGVTRQTQYF
abundance: many; j_gene: TRBJ2-1; d_gene: -; v_gene: TRBV6-4; len: 14; CDR3nt: TGTGCCAGCAGTGCCACGACAGAGGTGAATGAGCAGTTCTTC; CDR3aa: CASSATTEVNEQFF